Below, 29 T cell receptor beta chains from the same sample are listed, as sequenced in a study of regulatory T cells in long-lasting Graves disease (TCRdb year 2021). Library preparation used multiplex PCR. Instrument on record: Illumina HiSeq 4000. CDR3 regions were amplified by Arm-PCR with iRepertoire HTBI primers to construct TCR beta libraries. In-frame beta chains were kept once TCRdb had trimmed the public reads at Q25 with fastp and called clones with MiXCR. Each record represents a unique CDR3 protein, reported with the most common genes and DNA among its rows. The sample table contains more than 300,000 distinct CDR3 sequences; only one count was recorded for around 11% of them. Of the sample, about 20% is held by the ten largest clones. The sample's time point label is to be understood as: newly diagnosed GD, antithyroid drugs for less than 3 months. For both TCR sequencing and RNA sequencing, RNA was extracted from PBMCs in TRIzol.

The sample also formed part of further work on T cells in Graves' hyperthyroidism and ophthalmopathy.

The sequenced sample was peripheral blood mononuclear cells (PBMCs), obtained at new diagnosis, from a patient treated with antithyroid drugs. The receptor set was obtained from a woman between 18 and 30 years old with Graves disease. Donor details come from another sample of the same person, matched by shared clones.

This clonotype was found many times. The DNA of the CDR3 is TGTGCCTGGAGTCCCCCTTGGGTGGGGGGCCTCTACAATGAGCAGTTCTTC. Translating it yields CAWSPPWVGGLYNEQFF. V is TRBV30 and J is TRBJ2-1; D possibly uses TRBD1 or TRBD2 (6 bases each). Germline CDR1 reads GTSNPN; CDR2 reads SVGIG (reference sequence). This CDR3 has 17 amino acids. V lost 2 bases to trimming and J lost 3 bases, with 20 bases between them.

In this sample, this clonotype turned up many times. This chain connects TRBV7-2 to TRBJ2-3, with D unresolved. The V end lost 5 bases, the J end lost 5 bases, and 8 bases lay between the germline ends. Germline CDR1 is SGHTA and CDR2 is FQGNSA. The CDR3 spans 12 residues. The CDR3 bases are TGTGCCAGCAGCCCCCCGGGAGATACGCAGTATTTT. Amino acid sequence: CASSPPGDTQYF.

The genes are TRBV19 and TRBJ2-7; 8 bases agree with TRBD2. There are 15 residues in the CDR3. V trimming: 5 bases; J trimming: 6 bases; junction bases outside the gene matches: 12. Per the germline V gene, CDR1 is LNHDA and CDR2 is SQIVND (reference sequence). In DNA form, the CDR3 reads TGTGCCAGTAGTCTGGCCGGCGGGAGGACGGCCGAGCAGTACTTC. Translating it yields CASSLAGGRTAEQYF.

The sample holds many counts of this clonotype. The rearrangement links TRBV6-5 to TRBJ2-5, with 9 bases matching TRBD2. Germline CDR1 is MNHEY and CDR2 is SVGAGI. The CDR3 is made up of 16 amino acids. After removal of 2 bases from V and 5 bases from J, the junction contained 9 bases not matched to a gene. The CDR3 region is CASSYQLAGFGETQYF. CDR3 DNA sequence: TGTGCCAGCAGTTACCAGCTAGCGGGATTTGGCGAGACCCAGTACTTC.

A few counts support this clonotype. As DNA, the CDR3 is TGTGCCAGCTCACTACACGTGCCGAGCTCCTATAATTCACCCCTCCACTTT. Its translation is CASSLHVPSSYNSPLHF. This chain connects TRBV18 to TRBJ1-6; D gene ambiguous. Looked up from germline, CDR1 is KGHSH and CDR2 is LQKENI. Trimming removed 4 bases at V and 0 bases at J, with 13 bases between. The CDR3 has 17 residues.

Ten or more counts support this clonotype. The chain carries TRBV7-9 and TRBJ1-2; D call uncertain. This CDR3 region has 14 residues. Germline CDR1 is SEHNR and CDR2 is FQNEAQ (reference sequence). Trimming pared 5 bases from V and 5 bases from J, leaving 15 bases between. The CDR3: CASSPPGIGYGYTF. The CDR3 region has the DNA TGTGCCAGCAGCCCACCGGGCATAGGGTATGGCTACACCTTC.

This clonotype turned up a few times. This chain joins TRBV19 and TRBJ2-1, with 14 bases that match TRBD2. Germline V gives CDR1 LNHDA, CDR2 SQIVND (reference sequence). The CDR3 runs to 19 residues. The V gene end was trimmed by 6 bases and the J gene end by 0 bases; junction bases not matched to a gene: 10. CDR3 region: CASSSTSGGALGSYNEQFF. CDR3 coding DNA: TGTGCCAGTAGCTCGACTAGCGGGGGGGCCTTGGGCTCCTACAATGAGCAGTTCTTC.

In this sample, this clonotype turned up many times. This chain links TRBV6-1 with TRBJ1-6, with TRBD1 matching 8 bases. CDR1 is MNHNS, CDR2 SASEGT, per germline. Unmatched junction bases numbered 4, after V lost 2 bases and J lost 7 bases. CDR3 size: 15 residues. The CDR3 loop is CASSETDRVNSPLHF. CDR3 coding DNA: TGTGCCAGCAGTGAAACGGACAGGGTAAATTCACCCCTCCACTTT.

This clonotype appeared many times. The chain couples TRBV7-2 to TRBJ1-2; TRBD1 aligns across 8 bases. The CDR3 runs to 13 residues. Trimming at V came to 6 bases and at J to 3 bases, leaving 3 bases not matched to a gene. The germline gives CDR1 SGHTA, CDR2 FQGNSA. The CDR3, as DNA: TGTGCCAGCAGTCCGGACAGGGACTATGGCTACACCTTC. This translates into CASSPDRDYGYTF.

This clonotype showed up many times. The chain recombines TRBV7-2 with TRBJ2-2; D perhaps matches TRBD2 (6 bases). Per the germline V gene, CDR1 is SGHTA and CDR2 is FQGNSA. This CDR3 is built from 16 residues. The V and J ends lost 6 bases and 0 bases respectively, with 14 bases between them. DNA for the CDR3: TGTGCCAGCAGGGGGGGAGCGTTTTCGAACACCGGGGAGCTGTTTTTT. The encoded protein is CASRGGAFSNTGELFF.

This clonotype was recorded many times. V gene TRBV7-2 combines with J gene TRBJ2-3; D remains ambiguous. Trimming shortened V by 1 base and J by 4 bases, and 6 bases separated the two germline ends. CDR1 and CDR2 from the germline V gene are SGHTA and FQGNSA. This CDR3 has 13 residues. CDR3 protein: CASSLEEADTQYF. Here the CDR3 DNA reads TGTGCCAGCAGCTTAGAAGAGGCAGATACGCAGTATTTT. Filled out from reference TRBV7-2 and TRBJ2-3, the complete variable domain reads GAGVSQSPSNKVTEKGKDVELRCDPISGHTALYWYRQSLGQGLEFLIYFQGNSAPDKSGLPSDRFSAERTGGSVSTLTIQRTQQEDSAVYLCASSLEEADTQYFGPGTRLTVL.

The rearrangement joins TRBV28 to TRBJ2-3, with 7 nucleotides matching TRBD1. CDR1 and CDR2 (germline): MDHEN, SYDVKM. Trimming took 3 bases from V and 0 from J; bases not matched to a gene: 18. The CDR3 has 20 residues. CDR3 in DNA: TGTGCCAGCAGTTTGTCGGGACAGAGTGTTTTGGTGGCTAGCACAGATACGCAGTATTTT. The encoded protein is CASSLSGQSVLVASTDTQYF. Looking up the rest from reference TRBV28 and TRBJ2-3 gives the full variable domain: DVKVTQSSRYLVKRTGEKVFLECVQDMDHENMFWYRQDPGLGLRLIYFSYDVKMKEKGDIPEGYSVSREKKERFSLILESASTNQTSMYLCASSLSGQSVLVASTDTQYFGPGTRLTVL.

This clonotype has at least ten counts. This sequence joins TRBV10-3 and TRBJ2-7, with D perhaps matching TRBD1 (6 bases). Trimming left V 8 bases short and J 2 bases short, with 13 bases between. This CDR3 is 13 amino acids long. Germline loops: CDR1 ENHRY, CDR2 SYGVKD. The CDR3 DNA is TGTGCCATCCCAGGGAAGGGGGCCTACGAGCAGTACTTC. This sequence encodes CAIPGKGAYEQYF.

This clonotype was counted ten times or more. The rearrangement joins TRBV2 to TRBJ2-5; TRBD2 matches at 10 bases. This CDR3 region has 17 residues. J gave up 1 base and V 6 bases, and 11 bases lay outside the gene matches. Germline CDR1 and CDR2: SNHLY and FYNNEI. The CDR3 sequence is CASSVGSSGGFQETQYF. The CDR3 bases are TGTGCCAGCAGCGTGGGGTCTAGCGGGGGTTTCCAAGAGACCCAGTACTTC. The variable domain in full, completed from reference TRBV2 and TRBJ2-5, reads EPEVTQTPSHQVTQMGQEVILRCVPISNHLYFYWYRQILGQKVEFLVSFYNNEISEKSEIFDDQFSVERPDGSNFTLKIRSTKLEDSAMYFCASSVGSSGGFQETQYFGPGTRLLVL.

This clonotype was observed at least ten times. V gene TRBV7-9 combines with J gene TRBJ1-2, with 10 nucleotides matching TRBD1. V was pared by 5 bases and J by 2 bases, with 5 bases of the junction left unmatched. The CDR3 is 15 amino acids. Germline assignment: CDR1 SEHNR and CDR2 FQNEAQ (reference sequence). CDR3 sequence (DNA): TGTGCCAGCAGCGCCCTGGACAGGGGGAACTATGGCTACACCTTC. This gives the protein CASSALDRGNYGYTF.

This clonotype appeared many times. V and J are TRBV29-1 and TRBJ2-4; D tentatively reads TRBD1 or TRBD2 (5 bases each). V was pared by 4 bases and J by 11 bases, with 18 bases between. Germline V gene lookup returns CDR1 SQVTM and CDR2 ANQGSEA. The CDR3 is 13 amino acids. CDR3 amino acids: CSVGGPGLRVQYF. CDR3 nucleotides: TGCAGCGTTGGGGGACCGGGCCTCCGGGTTCAGTACTTC.

This clonotype was seen only once. This chain's CDR3 is CASKGPRGRGTEAFF. The CDR3 bases are TGTGCCAGCAAGGGTCCCAGGGGCCGGGGCACTGAAGCTTTCTTT. The chain is built from TRBV6-4 and TRBJ1-1, with D tentatively TRBD1 (6 bases). The germline V gene has CDR1 MRHNA and CDR2 SNTAGT. The V end was cut by 7 bases, the J end by 4 bases, with 19 bases between. The CDR3 totals 15 residues.

Ten or more counts support this clonotype. In DNA form, the CDR3 reads TGTGCCAGCAGCTTTAGCAGGGGGAGAGAGACCCAGTACTTC. It translates to CASSFSRGRETQYF. This chain joins TRBV7-2 and TRBJ2-5, with 7 bases fitting TRBD1. V lost 3 bases, J lost 4 bases, and 5 bases stayed unmatched. Per germline, CDR1 SGHTA and CDR2 FQGNSA. The CDR3 covers 14 residues.

This clonotype was recorded at least ten times. The CDR3 sequence: CATSRVPGRATDTQYF. CDR3 DNA sequence: TGTGCCACCAGCAGAGTCCCCGGGAGGGCGACAGATACGCAGTATTTT. The chain links TRBV15 to TRBJ2-3; 8 nucleotides match TRBD2. This CDR3 comprises 16 residues. The J segment lost 3 bases and the V segment lost 1 base, leaving 6 bases of the junction unmatched. Germline lookup yields CDR1 LNHNV and CDR2 YYDKDF (reference sequence).

This clonotype was detected a few times. A read error may produce the germline difference seen at one junction end. This rearrangement joins TRBV6-1 to TRBJ2-7; D uncertain. There are 12 residues in the CDR3. Germline loops: CDR1 MNHNS, CDR2 SASEGT. The CDR3 DNA follows: TGTACCAGCGCCGGCGACGCCTACGAGCAGTACTTC. Protein: CTSAGDAYEQYF.

The chain is built from TRBV9 and TRBJ2-1, with 12 bases that match TRBD2. The CDR3 is 18 amino acids. Trimming took 1 base from V and 8 from J; bases not matched to a gene: 13. Germline V gene data show CDR1 as SGDLS and CDR2 as YYNGEE. CDR3 in amino acids: CASSVTSGRLRAADEQFF. Written as DNA, the CDR3 is TGTGCCAGCAGCGTAACTAGCGGGAGGTTGCGGGCGGCCGATGAGCAGTTCTTC.

This clonotype was observed many times. The chain is built from TRBV27 and TRBJ2-3; D is possibly TRBD1 or TRBD2 (5 bases each). CDR3 length: 17 residues. Trimming stripped 3 bases from V and 5 bases from J, with 21 bases between. The V gene's germline CDR1 is MNHEY and CDR2 SMNVEV (reference sequence). The CDR3 loop reads CASSFIARGLRGDTQYF. CDR3 coding DNA: TGTGCCAGCAGTTTTATCGCTCGGGGCTTAAGGGGAGATACGCAGTATTTT.

This clonotype was detected only once. Since a much larger clone is just one base distant, this may be a read error. V and J are TRBV6-2 or TRBV6-3 and TRBJ1-1, with no clear D. This CDR3 has 12 amino acids. Germline V gives CDR1 MNHEY, CDR2 SVGEGT. CDR3 loop: CASSYIGGEALF. CDR3 nucleotide sequence: TGTGCCAGCAGTTACATTGGCGGTGAAGCTCTCTTT.

This clonotype was seen many times. The chain couples TRBV6-1 to TRBJ2-7; no clear D gene. Germline-derived CDR1 and CDR2 are MNHNS and SASEGT. V lost 2 bases and J lost 5, with 13 bases in between. This CDR3 spans 14 amino acids. DNA for the CDR3: TGTGCCAGCAGTGAACTGGTAAGCTACAACGAGCAGTACGTC. Translation gives CASSELVSYNEQYV.

This clonotype was found many times. This chain uses TRBV28 with TRBJ1-5; maybe TRBD1 (5 bases). Trimming shortened V by 5 bases and J by 0 bases, and 14 bases separated the two germline ends. Germline V CDR1 and CDR2: MDHEN, SYDVKM. CDR3 length: 16 residues. CDR3 amino acids: CASSKWTLYSNQPQHF. The CDR3 bases are TGTGCCAGCAGTAAGTGGACACTGTATAGCAATCAGCCCCAGCATTTT.

The chain couples TRBV6-2 or TRBV6-3 to TRBJ2-1, with 8 bases aligning to TRBD2. CDR1 is MNHEY and CDR2 is SVGEGT in the germline V gene. The CDR3 has 14 amino acids. The ends lost 5 bases at V and 6 bases at J; junction bases unmatched: 6. DNA of the CDR3: TGTGCCAGCAGTCCCGGGACTAGGCTCAATGAGCAGTTCTTC. Its protein product is CASSPGTRLNEQFF.

This clonotype came up once. This may arise from a read error, as a much more abundant clone is one base away. The chain combines TRBV4-1 with TRBJ2-6; no definite D call. Germline CDR1 reads MGHRA; CDR2 reads YSYEKL. With 4 bases removed from V and 8 bases from J, the gap between germline ends came to 9 bases. The length of the CDR3 is 13 residues. CDR3 sequence (DNA): TGCGCCAGCAGCCCGCTGGTTTCCAACGTCCTGACTTTC. It yields the protein CASSPLVSNVLTF.

This clonotype appeared a few times. CDR3 loop: CASTGLRTDTQYF. CDR3 DNA: TGTGCCAGCACTGGTCTTCGCACAGATACGCAGTATTTT. The chain employs TRBV6-2 or TRBV6-3 and TRBJ2-3; D is unclear. Germline V gene data show CDR1 as MNHEY and CDR2 as SVGEGT. Trimming removed 7 bases at V and 1 base at J, with 9 bases between. The CDR3 has 13 residues.

The table lists this clonotype with many counts. The chain uses TRBV4-3 and TRBJ1-4; D is perhaps TRBD1 (5 bases). Per the germline V gene, CDR1 is LGHNA and CDR2 is YSLEER. Trimming stripped 0 bases from V and 7 bases from J, with 18 bases between. The CDR3 covers 17 residues. CDR3 sequence reads: CASSQDRARGSREKLFF. CDR3 nucleotides: TGCGCCAGCAGCCAAGATAGAGCGAGGGGATCGCGTGAAAAACTGTTTTTT.